This TCR beta chain was sequenced during a study of CD8+ T cells in alopecia areata. Study-level results: Lesional scalp displayed greater clonality than normal scalp, most notably in alopecia totalis/universalis.

Germline V gene sequence: CDR1 GTSNPN, CDR2 SVGIG (reference sequence). This CDR3 has 14 residues. Trimming took off 3 bases at V and 5 bases at J, with 16 bases between the two ends. Following RNA extraction, reverse transcription yielded cDNA that acted as the sequencing template. TCRdb's table, derived via immunoSEQ multiplex PCR, lists solely in-frame clones and lacks some. The table has some 180,000 clones, 50% to 70% seen once. As concerns this clone: Antigen unknown.

The sequencing used CD4+ T cells sorted from blood, collected at week 0. The V gene is TRBV30, the J gene TRBJ1-1, with no clear D. The receptor comes from a human donor with alopecia areata. The CDR3 loop is CAWRGIPLGTEAFF. CDR3 nucleotide sequence: TGTGCCTGGAGAGGGATCCCACTCGGGACTGAAGCTTTCTTT.